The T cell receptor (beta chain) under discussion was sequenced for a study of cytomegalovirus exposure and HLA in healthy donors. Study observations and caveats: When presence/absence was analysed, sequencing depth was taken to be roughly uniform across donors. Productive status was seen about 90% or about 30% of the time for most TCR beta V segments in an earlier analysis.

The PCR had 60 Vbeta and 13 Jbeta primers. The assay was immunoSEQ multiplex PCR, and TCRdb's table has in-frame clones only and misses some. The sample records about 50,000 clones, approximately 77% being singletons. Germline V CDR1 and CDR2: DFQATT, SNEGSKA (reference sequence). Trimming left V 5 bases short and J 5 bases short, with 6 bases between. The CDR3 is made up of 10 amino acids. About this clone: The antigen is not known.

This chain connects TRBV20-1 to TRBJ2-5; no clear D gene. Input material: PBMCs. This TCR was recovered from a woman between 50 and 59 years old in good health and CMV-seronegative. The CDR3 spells CSAEWETQYF. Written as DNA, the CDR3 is TGCAGTGCTGAGTGGGAGACCCAGTACTTC.